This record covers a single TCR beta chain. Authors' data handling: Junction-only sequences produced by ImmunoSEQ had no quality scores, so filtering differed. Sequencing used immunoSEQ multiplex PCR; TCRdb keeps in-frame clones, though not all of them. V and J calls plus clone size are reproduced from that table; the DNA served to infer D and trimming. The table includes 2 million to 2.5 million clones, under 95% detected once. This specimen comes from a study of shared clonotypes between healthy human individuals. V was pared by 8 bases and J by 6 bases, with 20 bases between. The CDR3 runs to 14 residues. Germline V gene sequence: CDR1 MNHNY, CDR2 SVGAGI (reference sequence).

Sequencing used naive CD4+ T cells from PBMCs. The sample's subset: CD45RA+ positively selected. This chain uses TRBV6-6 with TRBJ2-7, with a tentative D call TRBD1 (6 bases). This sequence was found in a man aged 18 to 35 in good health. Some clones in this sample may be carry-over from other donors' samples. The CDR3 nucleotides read TGTGCCAGCCGCAGGGGCAACCCCTTCCCCGAGCAGTACTTC. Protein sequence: CASRRGNPFPEQYF.